This T cell receptor beta chain was sequenced during a study of response to subunit inactivated influenza vaccine. Overall study findings and caveats: Authors proposed each seasonal influenza vaccination draws in few new T cells.

The V end lost 6 bases, the J end lost 4 bases, and 10 bases lay between the germline ends. There are 13 residues in the CDR3. Germline CDR1 reads MNHNY; CDR2 reads SVGAGI (reference sequence). TCRdb re-derived calls from the RT-PCR reads in MiXCR, one entry per CDR3 protein. The sample lists over 650,000 distinct CDR3 sequences, roughly 18% occurring once. This clonotype was seen more than once but under ten times. The antigen is undetermined. The source material was PBMCs from blood, sampled less than 6 days after vaccination. The V call is TRBV6-6, the J call TRBJ2-1, with D unclear. This TCR derives from a man aged 45-60 years who received an inactivated influenza vaccine. CDR3 DNA: TGTGCCAGCAGGCTACCGTCGTACAATGAGCAGTTCTTC. Amino acid sequence: CASRLPSYNEQFF.